These 29 T cell receptor beta chains came from one sample sequenced in a study of metastatic and nonmetastatic thyroid tumors (TCRdb year 2020). No treatment had been received by any patient before thyroid surgery. The library was prepared using PCR. The instrument given in TCRdb is Illumina HiSeq 4000. TCRdb passed the public sequencing reads through fastp at Q25 and MiXCR, retaining productive beta sequences. This sample gives more than 15,000 clones in total; 22% of them show up just once. The ten largest make up around 7.8% of the sample. The source material was adjacent normal tissue. These TCRs come from a female donor with papillary thyroid cancer or a benign thyroid nodule (not recorded which). Some clones in this sample may be carry-over from other donors' samples.

Many counts were recorded for this clone. This chain uses TRBV6-4 with TRBJ1-3; D is ambiguous. From germline, CDR1 is MRHNA and CDR2 SNTAGT. The V and J ends lost 10 bases and 9 bases respectively, with 10 bases between them. The CDR3 loop spans 10 amino acids. The CDR3: CATSNSTIYF. The CDR3 DNA is TGTGCCACCTCAAATAGCACCATATATTTT.

V and J are TRBV28 and TRBJ1-4, with D possibly being TRBD1 (6 bases). The CDR3 is 15 residues long. With 5 bases removed from V and 8 bases from J, the gap between germline ends came to 18 bases. In germline, CDR1 is MDHEN, CDR2 SYDVKM. This CDR3 is CASSKGGAGSEKLFF. The CDR3 DNA reads TGTGCCAGCAGTAAGGGGGGGGCTGGGTCGGAAAAACTGTTTTTT.

Relative to its sample, this clone is medium-sized. The chain carries TRBV6-1 and TRBJ1-5; TRBD1 aligns across 8 bases. From germline, CDR1 is MNHNS and CDR2 SASEGT. Unmatched junction bases numbered 6, after V lost 6 bases and J lost 2 bases. This CDR3 contains 15 residues. This chain's CDR3 is CASSSTTGGNQPQHF. The CDR3 DNA sequence: TGTGCCAGCAGCTCGACGACAGGGGGCAATCAGCCCCAGCATTTT.

This chain uses TRBV20-1 with TRBJ1-2; D is unclear. Germline values: CDR1 DFQATT, CDR2 SNEGSKA (reference sequence). V was pared by 3 bases and J by 4 bases, with 15 bases between. The CDR3 consists of 14 residues. The CDR3 nucleotides read TGCAGTGCTAGGCTGGCTAGACGTTCCTATGGCTACACCTTC. It specifies CSARLARRSYGYTF.

Ten or more counts support this clone. The chain carries TRBV18 and TRBJ2-1; a weak D match, TRBD2 (6 bases). Germline V gene sequence: CDR1 KGHSH, CDR2 LQKENI. Between the trimmed V and J ends, which lost 3 bases and 13 bases, there was a span of 10 bases. This CDR3 has 11 amino acids. The CDR3 DNA is TGTGCCAGCTCACCGACGGGACTCCAGTTCTTC. Residues: CASSPTGLQFF.

The V gene is TRBV5-4, the J gene TRBJ1-2; a weak D match, TRBD1 (5 bases). Trimming pared 0 bases from V and 7 bases from J, leaving 13 bases between. This CDR3 spans 14 amino acids. Germline V gene sequence: CDR1 SGHNT, CDR2 YYREEE (reference sequence). DNA for the CDR3: TGTGCCAGCAGCTTGGCCGCCAGGGTGGGTGGCTACACCTTC. Translated: CASSLAARVGGYTF.

The genes are TRBV7-2 and TRBJ2-1; the match to TRBD1 covers 8 bases. The V gene end was trimmed by 5 bases and the J gene end by 6 bases; junction bases not matched to a gene: 3. Looked up from germline, CDR1 is SGHTA and CDR2 is FQGNSA. CDR3 length: 13 amino acids. Here the CDR3 DNA reads TGTGCCAGCAGCCGCACAGGGGGCAATGAGCAGTTCTTC. Translated: CASSRTGGNEQFF.

The chain employs TRBV20-1 and TRBJ1-6; TRBD1 agrees at 7 bases. The CDR3 is 14 residues long. Germline CDR1 and CDR2: DFQATT and SNEGSKA (reference sequence). V was pared by 5 bases and J by 6 bases, with 7 bases of the junction left unmatched. CDR3: CSASRQGSNSPLHF. CDR3 bases: TGCAGTGCTTCCCGACAGGGAAGTAATTCACCCCTCCACTTT.

This clone has ten or more counts. The rearrangement joins TRBV20-1 to TRBJ2-5; 14 bases are a match to TRBD2. This CDR3 spans 15 amino acids. Per the germline V gene, CDR1 is DFQATT and CDR2 is SNEGSKA (reference sequence). With 5 bases clipped from V and 7 bases from J, the junction kept 9 bases outside the gene matches. CDR3 nucleotides: TGCAGTGCTTCTCTGACTAGCGGGAGGGTCTGGACCCAGTACTTC. It translates to CSASLTSGRVWTQYF.

This clone was detected many times. The J gene is TRBJ2-1, the V gene TRBV7-8, with 10 bases that match TRBD2. V was pared by 5 bases and J by 10 bases, with 8 bases of the junction left unmatched. Germline assignment: CDR1 SGHVS and CDR2 FQNEAQ. The CDR3 is made up of 14 amino acids. CDR3 coding DNA: TGTGCCAGCAGCCGCGGACTAGCGGTAAACGAGCAGTTCTTC. It is translated as CASSRGLAVNEQFF.

This chain uses TRBV27 with TRBJ1-4, with D unresolved. The ends were cut back, 2 bases at V and 3 bases at J, with 10 bases in the middle. This CDR3 has 15 residues. Germline loops: CDR1 MNHEY, CDR2 SMNVEV (reference sequence). The CDR3 loop reads CASSLGETPNEKLFF. CDR3 in DNA: TGTGCCAGCAGTTTAGGAGAGACGCCTAATGAAAAACTGTTTTTT.

The rearrangement links TRBV18 to TRBJ1-1; maybe TRBD1 (6 bases). The CDR3 covers 13 residues. CDR1 is KGHSH, CDR2 LQKENI, per germline. Trimming cost V 6 bases and J 11 bases, with 19 bases left between them. CDR3 loop: CASSLDRSGVAFF. The CDR3 region has the DNA TGTGCCAGCTCTCTCGACAGGAGTGGGGTTGCTTTCTTT.

There are many counts of this clone. Just one base apart from a much larger clone, this may be a read error. Different DNA sequences within this sample yield the same CDR3. The rearrangement links TRBV20-1 to TRBJ1-5; TRBD1 might be the D (6 bases). V was trimmed by 4 bases and J by 1 base, leaving 8 bases between them. The CDR3 has 13 residues. Germline V CDR1 and CDR2: DFQATT, SNEGSKA (reference sequence). DNA for the CDR3: TGCAGTGCTATTGGACAGAGCAATCAGCCCCAGCATTTT. Its translation is CSAIGQSNQPQHF.

The chain couples TRBV9 to TRBJ2-1, with TRBD2 identical over 10 bases. Germline V gene lookup returns CDR1 SGDLS and CDR2 YYNGEE. J lost 9 bases, V lost 0 bases, and 3 bases had no gene match. CDR3 length equals 14 residues. CDR3 sequence: CASSVASGRGEQFF. CDR3 DNA: TGTGCCAGCAGCGTAGCCAGCGGGAGGGGTGAGCAGTTCTTC.

This clone has ten or more counts. The chain is built from TRBV2 and TRBJ2-1, with D uncertain. CDR1 and CDR2 from the germline V gene are SNHLY and FYNNEI. Trimming removed 7 bases at V and 2 bases at J, with 15 bases between. The CDR3 is 15 amino acids. The CDR3 is CASKFGQNPYNEQFF. CDR3 DNA sequence: TGTGCCAGCAAGTTCGGGCAAAACCCCTACAATGAGCAGTTCTTC.

This clone appeared many times. CDR3 sequence: CSASHPGGDRSGVMGAFF. CDR3 sequence (DNA): TGCAGTGCTAGTCACCCGGGGGGGGACAGGTCCGGGGTGATGGGAGCTTTCTTT. The chain uses TRBV20-1 and TRBJ1-1, with 8 bases matching TRBD1. CDR1 is DFQATT, CDR2 SNEGSKA, per germline (reference sequence). The V gene end was trimmed by 3 bases and the J gene end by 10 bases; junction bases not matched to a gene: 25. The CDR3 has 18 amino acids.

CDR3 in amino acids: CAWSNTGGNGYTF. The CDR3 DNA reads TGTGCCTGGAGCAATACAGGGGGAAATGGCTACACCTTC. The chain uses TRBV30 and TRBJ1-2; 8 bases align to TRBD1. The junction had 6 bases not matched to a gene; V was cut back by 3 bases and J by 6 bases. Germline V gene lookup returns CDR1 GTSNPN and CDR2 SVGIG (reference sequence). The CDR3 is made up of 13 amino acids.

V usage is TRBV6-5 and J usage is TRBJ1-2; 11 positions match TRBD1. This CDR3 contains 18 residues. The junction had 15 bases not matched to a gene; V was cut back by 5 bases and J by 4 bases. Germline CDR1 and CDR2: MNHEY and SVGAGI. In DNA form, the CDR3 reads TGTGCCAGCAGTCACCCCCCCGGGACAGGGGGGACTTTCTATGGCTACACCTTC. Translation gives CASSHPPGTGGTFYGYTF.

The gene calls are TRBV9 and TRBJ2-2; tentative D call: TRBD1 (6 bases). Per the germline V gene, CDR1 is SGDLS and CDR2 is YYNGEE. This CDR3 comprises 14 residues. Trimming stripped 1 base from V and 6 bases from J, with 10 bases between. The CDR3 bases are TGTGCCAGCAGCGTACAGGGGAGTGCCGGGGAGCTGTTTTTT. Protein: CASSVQGSAGELFF. Combining the CDR3 with reference TRBV9 and TRBJ2-2 gives the whole variable domain DSGVTQTPKHLITATGQRVTLRCSPRSGDLSVYWYQQSLDQGLQFLIQYYNGEERAKGNILERFSAQQFPDLHSELNLSSLELGDSALYFCASSVQGSAGELFFGEGSRLTVL.

This clone was recorded a few times. This chain connects TRBV6-1 to TRBJ2-7, with D possibly being TRBD2 (5 bases). There are 13 residues in the CDR3. CDR1 and CDR2 (germline): MNHNS, SASEGT. V dropped 5 bases and J dropped 2 bases, with 10 bases sitting between them. This CDR3 is CASSRTGTYEQYF. The DNA for the CDR3 is TGTGCCAGCAGTAGGACGGGGACCTACGAGCAGTACTTC.

This clone was counted many times. CDR3 sequence (DNA): TGTGCCAGCAGCTTAGTAACTCCTGAGACAGGGAGGTTTTCACCCCTCCACTTT. It specifies CASSLVTPETGRFSPLHF. V usage is TRBV11-2 and J usage is TRBJ1-6; 7 bases agree with TRBD1. Trimming cost V 1 base and J 9 bases; bases outside gene matches: 15. Germline CDR1 reads SGHAT; CDR2 reads FQNNGV. The CDR3 contains 18 residues.

This clone is judged medium-sized. CDR3 in DNA: TGCAGTGCTCGGCGGGAGTATAACGAGCAGTACTTC. Residues: CSARREYNEQYF. The chain couples TRBV20-1 to TRBJ2-7; 7 bases agree with TRBD2. The germline gives CDR1 DFQATT, CDR2 SNEGSKA (reference sequence). V trimming: 5 bases; J trimming: 5 bases; junction bases outside the gene matches: 6. The CDR3 extends over 12 amino acids.

In its sample, this clone is medium-sized (0.01 to 0.1%). The chain couples TRBV19 to TRBJ1-1; no clear D gene. With 1 base removed from V and 4 bases from J, the gap between germline ends came to 7 bases. CDR3 length: 13 amino acids. Germline V lookup: CDR1 LNHDA, CDR2 SQIVND (reference sequence). CDR3 nucleotides: TGTGCCAGTAGTATAGGGCGCGGCACTGAAGCTTTCTTT. It encodes CASSIGRGTEAFF.

This clone was seen a handful of times. A read error may account for a junction end that differs from germline. The chain couples TRBV28 to TRBJ1-4; a weak D match, TRBD1 (6 bases). CDR3 length: 12 amino acids. The V gene's germline CDR1 is MDHEN and CDR2 SYDVKM. The CDR3 spells CASTSKGGNAAF. The CDR3 bases are TGTGCCAGCACCTCGAAAGGGGGAAACGCAGCATTT. Filled out from reference TRBV28 and TRBJ1-4, the complete variable domain reads DVKVTQSSRYLVKRTGEKVFLECVQDMDHENMFWYRQDPGLGLRLIYFSYDVKMKEKGDIPEGYSVSREKKERFSLILESASTNQTSMYLCASTSKGGNAAFGSGTQLSVL.

This clone was seen a handful of times. Other nucleotide sequences from this sample produce the same CDR3. The chain uses TRBV5-1 and TRBJ2-7, with TRBD2 as a possible D gene (6 bases). Germline assignment: CDR1 SGHRS and CDR2 YFSETQ. V dropped 0 bases and J dropped 0 bases, with 13 bases sitting between them. There are 16 residues in the CDR3. CDR3 DNA: TGCGCCAGCAGCTTGGTCGGGGGAAGGACCTCCTACGAGCAGTACTTC. Protein: CASSLVGGRTSYEQYF.

This clone has a handful of counts. The chain recombines TRBV12-3 or TRBV12-4 with TRBJ2-7, with TRBD2 as a possible D gene (6 bases). The CDR3 totals 13 residues. V lost 3 bases, J lost 5 bases, and 11 bases lay in between. The CDR3 bases are TGTGCCAGCAGTTTCGGGCGGGGAGACGAGCAGTACTTC. Its translation is CASSFGRGDEQYF.

This chain connects TRBV6-5 to TRBJ2-7; TRBD1 matches 7 bases. Trimming removed 2 bases from V and 2 bases from J; junction bases left unmatched: 6. CDR1 is MNHEY, CDR2 SVGAGI, per germline. This CDR3 has 15 amino acids. The CDR3 region is CASSYGQASTYEQYF. Written as DNA, the CDR3 is TGTGCCAGCAGTTACGGACAGGCTTCAACCTACGAGCAGTACTTC.

This clone showed up just a few times. This may be a read error, as it is one base from a much larger clone. The chain combines TRBV27 with TRBJ2-1, with 10 bases that match TRBD2. CDR3 length equals 17 residues. The V and J ends lost 7 bases and 1 base, in that order; junction bases with no gene match: 10. Germline V lookup: CDR1 MNHEY, CDR2 SMNVEV (reference sequence). The CDR3 nucleotides read TGTGCCAGCATTCCCGCAACGGGACTAGCGTCCTACAATGAGCAGTTCTTC. It encodes CASIPATGLASYNEQFF.

This clone is labeled as medium-sized (0.01 to 0.1%). The chain joins TRBV28 to TRBJ1-2; D not resolved. Trimming removed 3 bases from V and 1 base from J, with 9 bases in between. CDR1 is MDHEN, CDR2 SYDVKM, per germline. The length of the CDR3 is 14 residues. CDR3 DNA: TGTGCCAGCAGTTTTTGGCAGGTTAACTATGGCTACACCTTC. Protein: CASSFWQVNYGYTF.